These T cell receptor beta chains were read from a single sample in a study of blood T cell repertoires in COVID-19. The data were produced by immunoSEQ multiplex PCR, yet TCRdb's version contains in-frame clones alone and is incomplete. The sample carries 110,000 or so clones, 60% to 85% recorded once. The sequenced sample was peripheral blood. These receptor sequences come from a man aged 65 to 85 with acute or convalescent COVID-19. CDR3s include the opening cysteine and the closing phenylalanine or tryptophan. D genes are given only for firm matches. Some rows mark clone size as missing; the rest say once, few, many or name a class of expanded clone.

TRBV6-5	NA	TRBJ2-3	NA	TGTGCCAGCGCAACCCACCAGGGGACAGATACGCAGTATTTT	CASATHQGTDTQYF
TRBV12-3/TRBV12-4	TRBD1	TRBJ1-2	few	TGTGCCAGCAGTCCGCAGGGACAGGGTGGCTACACCTTC	CASSPQGQGGYTF
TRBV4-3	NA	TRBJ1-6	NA	TGCGCCAGCAGCCAAGAGGTTAGCGAGAATTCACCCCTCCACTTT	CASSQEVSENSPLHF
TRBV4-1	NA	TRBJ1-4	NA	TGCGCCAGCAGCCAAGTCGGGACAACCAAGAATGAAAAACTGTTTTTT	CASSQVGTTKNEKLFF
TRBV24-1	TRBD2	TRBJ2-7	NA	TGTGCCACCAAGGGAGGGCCCATTAGAAGCGAGCAGTACTTC	CATKGGPIRSEQYF
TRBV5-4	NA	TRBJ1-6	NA	TGTGCCAGCAGCTTGGACGGCCCGAGGAATTCACCCCTCCACTTT	CASSLDGPRNSPLHF
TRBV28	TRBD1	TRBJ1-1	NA	TGTGCCAGCAGTTTACCTTATACCGGGACAGGCACTGAAGCTTTCTTT	CASSLPYTGTGTEAFF
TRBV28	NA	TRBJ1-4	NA	TGTGCCAGCAGAACAGGGTCGGGTAGAGAAAAACTGTTTTTT	CASRTGSGREKLFF
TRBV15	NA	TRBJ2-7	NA	TGTGCCACCAGCAGCCAACAGGGAACCTACGAGCAGTACTTC	CATSSQQGTYEQYF
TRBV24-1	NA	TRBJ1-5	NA	TGTGCCACCAGTGATTCTGACAGACTTAGCAATCAGCCCCAGCATTTT	CATSDSDRLSNQPQHF
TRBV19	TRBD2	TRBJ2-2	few	TGTGCCAGTACCGACGGCGGGGGTACCGGGGAGCTGTTTTTT	CASTDGGGTGELFF
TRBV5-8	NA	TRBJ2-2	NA	TGTGCCAGCACCCTCAGGGCCCCCGGGGAGCTGTTTTTT	CASTLRAPGELFF
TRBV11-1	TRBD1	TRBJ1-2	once	TGTGCCAGCAGCCCCGACAGGGACTATGGCTACACCTTC	CASSPDRDYGYTF
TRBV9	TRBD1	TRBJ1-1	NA	TGTGCCAGCAGCGTAGTACGGGGCAGGGGGCGCTTGGACACTGAAGCTTTCTTT	CASSVVRGRGRLDTEAFF
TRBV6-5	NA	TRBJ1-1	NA	TGTGCCAGCAGTTACCCAGGACAGCCTGAAGCTTTCTTT	CASSYPGQPEAFF
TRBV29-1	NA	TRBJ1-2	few	TGCAGCGTTGAAAAGGGAGTAGAGCGCTATGGCTACACCTTC	CSVEKGVERYGYTF
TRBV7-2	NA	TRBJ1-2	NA	TGTGCCAGCAGCTTAGCAGCAGGGGTCTATGGCTACACCTTC	CASSLAAGVYGYTF
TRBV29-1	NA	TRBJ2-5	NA	TGCAGGTGGGGCACCCGGCTTAGAGAGACCCAGTACTTC	CRWGTRLRETQYF
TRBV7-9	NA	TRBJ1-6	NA	TGTGCCAGCAGCTTAGACTCGGTGCATAATTCACCCCTCCACTTT	CASSLDSVHNSPLHF
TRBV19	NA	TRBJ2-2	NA	TGTGCCAGTAGGGGGGGACGTACCACCGGGGAGCTGTTTTTT	CASRGGRTTGELFF
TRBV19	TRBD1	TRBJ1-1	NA	TGTGCCAGCCAGAAAGGGGGCTATAACACTGAAGCTTTCTTT	CASQKGGYNTEAFF
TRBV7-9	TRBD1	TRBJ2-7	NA	TGTGCCAGCAGCTTAGGACAGGGGACCTACGAGCAGTACTTC	CASSLGQGTYEQYF
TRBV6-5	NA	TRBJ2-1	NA	TGTGCCAGCGGTCCCGGGACTGCCTACAATGAGCAGTTCTTC	CASGPGTAYNEQFF
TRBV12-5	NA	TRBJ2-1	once	TGTGCTAGTGGCCCCCGATTCCTGGGCCATAAGGAGCAGTTCTTC	CASGPRFLGHKEQFF
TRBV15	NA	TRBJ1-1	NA	TGTGCCACCAGCAGAGAGATCGGTCTACTCCCCGAGGCTTTCTTT	CATSREIGLLPEAFF